Following are 15 T cell receptor beta chains from one sample sequenced in a study of CD8 T cells in ankylosing spondylitis. MiXCR, run by TCRdb on the 5' RACE reads, gives a single entry per CDR3 protein. Of a few hundred thousand distinct CDR3 sequences in the sample, under 12% were seen once. The sequencing input was blood, either unsorted or a sorted T cell fraction (not recorded which). The receptors shown here come from a male donor with ankylosing spondylitis or in good health (not recorded which).

The chain has TRBV29-1 and TRBJ2-2, with D maybe TRBD1 (5 bases). The V gene lost 6 bases and the J gene lost 4 bases, with 12 bases spanning the gap. CDR3 length: 13 amino acids. Germline V lookup: CDR1 SQVTM, CDR2 ANQGSEA. CDR3 nucleotide sequence: TGCAGCGTGGACGCACAGGTCACCGGGGAGCTGTTTTTT. This encodes CSVDAQVTGELFF.

The chain couples TRBV7-2 to TRBJ2-3; the match to TRBD1 covers 8 bases. Trimming at V came to 5 bases and at J to 6 bases, leaving 7 bases not matched to a gene. This CDR3 is built from 14 residues. Germline CDR1 reads SGHTA; CDR2 reads FQGNSA. This CDR3 is CASSVQGALDTQYF. In DNA form, the CDR3 reads TGTGCCAGCAGCGTTCAGGGGGCGCTTGATACGCAGTATTTT.

This clonotype was recorded at least ten times. The chain carries TRBV5-1 and TRBJ2-2, with D perhaps matching TRBD1 (5 bases). The germline gives CDR1 SGHRS, CDR2 YFSETQ. V lost 4 bases and J 4 bases, leaving 14 bases between the germline ends. The CDR3 extends over 15 amino acids. CDR3 sequence reads: CASSVGQGSTGELFF. CDR3 coding DNA: TGCGCCAGCAGCGTTGGGCAGGGAAGCACCGGGGAGCTGTTTTTT.

This chain links TRBV6-1 with TRBJ2-7, with TRBD1 matching over 12 bases. The V gene's germline CDR1 is MNHNS and CDR2 SASEGT. The CDR3 runs to 16 residues. The V gene end was trimmed by 2 bases and the J gene end by 5 bases; junction bases not matched to a gene: 7. CDR3 loop: CASSEIWGQGANEQYF. The DNA for the CDR3 is TGTGCCAGCAGTGAAATATGGGGACAGGGGGCTAACGAGCAGTACTTC.

The CDR3 coding sequence is TGCAGTGCTGGTCCGGGACTAGCGTTCATTTATGAGCAGTTCTTC. It translates to CSAGPGLAFIYEQFF. This rearrangement joins TRBV20-1 to TRBJ2-1, with 10 bases identical to TRBD2. The ends lost 5 bases at V and 8 bases at J; junction bases unmatched: 12. In germline, CDR1 is DFQATT, CDR2 SNEGSKA (reference sequence). CDR3 length: 15 amino acids.

Many counts were recorded for this clonotype. CDR3 region: CASSYSTGHPLYNEQFF. In nucleotides, the CDR3 is TGTGCCAGCAGTTACTCGACAGGCCACCCCCTCTACAATGAGCAGTTCTTC. The rearrangement joins TRBV6-5 to TRBJ2-1; possible D gene TRBD1, 6 bases. This CDR3 contains 17 residues. Trimming shortened V by 0 bases and J by 3 bases, and 15 bases separated the two germline ends. CDR1 MNHEY and CDR2 SVGAGI come from the germline V gene.

This clonotype appeared many times. The CDR3 is CASSLWGATSEKLFF. In nucleotides, the CDR3 is TGTGCCAGCAGTTTATGGGGGGCGACTAGCGAAAAACTGTTTTTT. The V call is TRBV12-3 or TRBV12-4, the J call TRBJ1-4, with D perhaps matching TRBD1 (6 bases). V was clipped by 2 bases and J by 8 bases, with 15 bases between them. The CDR3 loop spans 15 amino acids.

There are many counts of this clonotype. The chain employs TRBV10-3 and TRBJ2-2; TRBD1 matches 8 bases. Germline lookup yields CDR1 ENHRY and CDR2 SYGVKD. With V trimmed by 7 bases and J by 1 base, 5 bases remained unmatched. The CDR3 contains 15 residues. The CDR3 loop is CAITRDRQNTGELFF. CDR3 DNA sequence: TGTGCCATCACCAGGGACAGGCAGAACACCGGGGAGCTGTTTTTT.

This clonotype was picked up many times. This chain uses TRBV6-1 with TRBJ1-5, with 9 nucleotides matching TRBD1. Germline trimming cut 7 bases from V and 5 bases from J; bases unmatched to any gene: 6. CDR1 and CDR2 from the germline V gene are MNHNS and SASEGT. CDR3 length: 14 amino acids. This CDR3 reads CASTTGQGHQPQHF. CDR3 nucleotide sequence: TGTGCCAGCACCACAGGACAGGGGCATCAGCCCCAGCATTTT.

The chain has TRBV5-1 and TRBJ1-1; D uncertain. The CDR3 loop spans 14 amino acids. Germline lookup yields CDR1 SGHRS and CDR2 YFSETQ. The ends were cut back, 5 bases at V and 1 base at J, with 12 bases in the middle. CDR3: CASRVSPANTEAFF. The DNA for the CDR3 is TGCGCCAGCAGGGTTTCTCCTGCGAACACTGAAGCTTTCTTT.

This chain uses TRBV20-1 with TRBJ2-5, with 8 nucleotides matching TRBD2. The CDR3 extends over 18 amino acids. Germline assignment: CDR1 DFQATT and CDR2 SNEGSKA (reference sequence). Unmatched junction bases numbered 17, after V lost 0 bases and J lost 5 bases. The CDR3, as DNA: TGCAGTGCTAGAGATTTAGTCGGGATAGCGGGGAGTAGGGAGACCCAGTACTTC. Its protein is CSARDLVGIAGSRETQYF.

This clonotype was seen just once. This may arise from a read error, as a much more abundant clone is one base away. The V gene is TRBV5-1, the J gene TRBJ1-1; no clear D. The CDR3 extends over 15 amino acids. Germline values: CDR1 SGHRS, CDR2 YFSETQ. The CDR3 DNA reads TGCACCAGCAGCTTTGGGATGGGAGGGAACACTGAAGCTTTCTTT. Translated: CTSSFGMGGNTEAFF.

This clonotype has a handful of counts. V is TRBV15 and J is TRBJ2-1; no reliable D call. The CDR3 sequence is 14 residues long. CDR1 is LNHNV and CDR2 is YYDKDF in the germline V gene (reference sequence). Trimming pared 1 base from V and 3 bases from J, leaving 7 bases between. The CDR3 coding sequence is TGTGCCACCAGCAGAGTCCGGGTCTACAATGAGCAGTTCTTC. It encodes CATSRVRVYNEQFF.

This chain connects TRBV27 to TRBJ2-7, with D maybe TRBD2 (5 bases). The CDR3 is made up of 11 amino acids. V was pared by 3 bases and J by 8 bases, with 8 bases between. CDR1 and CDR2 (germline): MNHEY, SMNVEV (reference sequence). CDR3 protein: CASSFGDQQYF. The CDR3 DNA sequence: TGTGCCAGCAGTTTCGGGGATCAGCAGTACTTC.

This clonotype was seen at least ten times. This chain joins TRBV7-2 and TRBJ1-6; TRBD1 matches at 8 bases. V lost 3 bases, J lost 10 bases, and 5 bases stayed unmatched. The CDR3 sequence is 14 residues long. The germline V gene has CDR1 SGHTA and CDR2 FQGNSA. The DNA of the CDR3 is TGTGCCAGCAGCTTGACAGGGGAAGGATCACCCCTCCACTTT. Protein sequence: CASSLTGEGSPLHF. Using reference TRBV7-2 and TRBJ1-6 for the parts outside the CDR3, the full variable domain is GAGVSQSPSNKVTEKGKDVELRCDPISGHTALYWYRQSLGQGLEFLIYFQGNSAPDKSGLPSDRFSAERTGGSVSTLTIQRTQQEDSAVYLCASSLTGEGSPLHFGNGTRLTVT.